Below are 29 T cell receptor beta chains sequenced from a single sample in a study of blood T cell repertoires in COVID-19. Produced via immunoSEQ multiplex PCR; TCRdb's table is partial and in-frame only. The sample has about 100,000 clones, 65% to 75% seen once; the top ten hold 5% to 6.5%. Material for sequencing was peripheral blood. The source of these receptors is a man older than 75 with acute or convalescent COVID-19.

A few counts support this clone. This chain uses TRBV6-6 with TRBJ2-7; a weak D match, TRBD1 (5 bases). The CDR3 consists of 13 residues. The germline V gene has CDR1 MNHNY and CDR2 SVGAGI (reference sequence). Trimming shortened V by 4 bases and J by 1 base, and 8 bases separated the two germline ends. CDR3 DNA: TGTGCCAGCAGTTTCCAGGGATCCTACGAGCAGTACTTC. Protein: CASSFQGSYEQYF.

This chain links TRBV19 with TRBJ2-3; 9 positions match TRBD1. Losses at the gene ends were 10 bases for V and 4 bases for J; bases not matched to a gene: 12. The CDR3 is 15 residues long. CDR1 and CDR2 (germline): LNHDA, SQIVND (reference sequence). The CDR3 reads CATSDRGKGADTQYF. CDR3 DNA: TGTGCCACCTCTGACAGGGGGAAGGGTGCAGATACGCAGTATTTT.

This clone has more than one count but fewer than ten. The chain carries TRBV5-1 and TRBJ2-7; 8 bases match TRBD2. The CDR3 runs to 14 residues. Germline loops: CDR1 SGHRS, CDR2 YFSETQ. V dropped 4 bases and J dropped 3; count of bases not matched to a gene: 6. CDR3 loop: CASSMTSANYEQYF. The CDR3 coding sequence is TGCGCCAGCAGCATGACTAGCGCCAACTACGAGCAGTACTTC. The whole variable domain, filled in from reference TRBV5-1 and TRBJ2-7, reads KAGVTQTPRYLIKTRGQQVTLSCSPISGHRSVSWYQQTPGQGLQFLFEYFSETQRNKGNFPGRFSGRQFSNSRSEMNVSTLELGDSALYLCASSMTSANYEQYFGPGTRLTVT.

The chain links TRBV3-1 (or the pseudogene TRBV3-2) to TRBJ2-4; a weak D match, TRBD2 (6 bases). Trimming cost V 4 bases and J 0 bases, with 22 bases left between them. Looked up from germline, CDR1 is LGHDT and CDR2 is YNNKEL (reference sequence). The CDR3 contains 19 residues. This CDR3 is CASSPDDPLATLAKNIQYF. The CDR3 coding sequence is TGTGCCAGCAGCCCAGACGACCCTCTAGCGACCCTAGCCAAAAACATTCAGTACTTC.

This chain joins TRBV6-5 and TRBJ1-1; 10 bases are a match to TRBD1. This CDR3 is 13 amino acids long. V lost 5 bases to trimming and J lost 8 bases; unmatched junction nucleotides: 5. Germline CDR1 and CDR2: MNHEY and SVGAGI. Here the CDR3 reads CASSRDRGLEAFF. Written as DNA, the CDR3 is TGTGCCAGCAGTCGGGACAGGGGATTGGAAGCTTTCTTT.

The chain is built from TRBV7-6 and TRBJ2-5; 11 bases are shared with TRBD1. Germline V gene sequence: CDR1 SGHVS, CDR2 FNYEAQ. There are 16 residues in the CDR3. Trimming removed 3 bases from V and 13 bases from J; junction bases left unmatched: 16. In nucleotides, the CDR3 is TGTGCCAGCAGCTTCTCAGCCGGACAGGGGGCGCTTGGGCTGTACTTC. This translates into CASSFSAGQGALGLYF.

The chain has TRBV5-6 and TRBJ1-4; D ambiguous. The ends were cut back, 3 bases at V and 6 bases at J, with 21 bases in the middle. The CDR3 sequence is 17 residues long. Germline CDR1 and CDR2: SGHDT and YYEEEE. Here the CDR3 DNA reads TGTGCCAGCAGCTCCGCTTCCGCGGGGAACCGCCATGAAAAACTGTTTTTT. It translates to CASSSASAGNRHEKLFF.

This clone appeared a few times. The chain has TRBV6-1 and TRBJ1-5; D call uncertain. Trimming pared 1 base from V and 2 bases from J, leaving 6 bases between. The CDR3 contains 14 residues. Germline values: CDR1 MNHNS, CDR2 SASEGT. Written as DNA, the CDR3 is TGTGCCAGCAGTGAAGAGAGAGGCAATCAGCCCCAGCATTTT. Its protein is CASSEERGNQPQHF.

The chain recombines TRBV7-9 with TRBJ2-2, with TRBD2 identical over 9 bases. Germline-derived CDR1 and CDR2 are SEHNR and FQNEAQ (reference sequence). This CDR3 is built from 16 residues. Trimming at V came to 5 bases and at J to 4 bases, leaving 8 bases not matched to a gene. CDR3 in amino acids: CASSTGLAHPTGELFF. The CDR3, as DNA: TGTGCCAGCAGCACAGGACTAGCGCACCCCACCGGGGAGCTGTTTTTT.

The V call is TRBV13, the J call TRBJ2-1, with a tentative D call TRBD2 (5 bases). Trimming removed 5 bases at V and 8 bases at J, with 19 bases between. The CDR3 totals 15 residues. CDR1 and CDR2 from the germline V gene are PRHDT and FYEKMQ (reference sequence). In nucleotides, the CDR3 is TGTGCCAGCAGCCTCGGTGTAGGGAGTCTAGATGAGCAGTTCTTC. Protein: CASSLGVGSLDEQFF. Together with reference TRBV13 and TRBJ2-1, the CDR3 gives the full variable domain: AAGVIQSPRHLIKEKRETATLKCYPIPRHDTVYWYQQGPGQDPQFLISFYEKMQSDKGSIPDRFSAQQFSDYHSELNMSSLELGDSALYFCASSLGVGSLDEQFFGPGTRLTVL.

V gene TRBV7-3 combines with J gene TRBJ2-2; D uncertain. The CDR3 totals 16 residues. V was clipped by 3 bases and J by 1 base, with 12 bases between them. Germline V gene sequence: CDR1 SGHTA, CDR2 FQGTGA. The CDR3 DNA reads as TGTGCCAGCAGCTTGTTAACGCTCAGGAACACCGGGGAGCTGTTTTTT. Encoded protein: CASSLLTLRNTGELFF.

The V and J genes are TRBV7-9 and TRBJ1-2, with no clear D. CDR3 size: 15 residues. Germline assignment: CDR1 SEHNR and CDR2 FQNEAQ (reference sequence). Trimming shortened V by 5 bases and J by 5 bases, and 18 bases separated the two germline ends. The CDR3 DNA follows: TGTGCCAGCAGCCCCGTGGAGGTCTTCGGGTATGGCTACACCTTC. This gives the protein CASSPVEVFGYGYTF.

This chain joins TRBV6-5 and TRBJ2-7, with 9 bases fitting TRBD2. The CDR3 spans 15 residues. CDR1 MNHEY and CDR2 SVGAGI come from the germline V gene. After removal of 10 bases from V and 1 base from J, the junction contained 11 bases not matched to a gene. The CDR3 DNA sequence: TGTGCCACCTTCACCAGCGGGAGGCAATCCTACGAGCAGTACTTC. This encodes CATFTSGRQSYEQYF.

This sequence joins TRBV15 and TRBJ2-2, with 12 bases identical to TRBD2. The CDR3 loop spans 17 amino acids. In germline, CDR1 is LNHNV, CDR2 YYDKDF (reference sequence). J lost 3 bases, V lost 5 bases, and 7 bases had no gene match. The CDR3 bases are TGTGCCACCAGCTCCGGGCGGACTAGCGGGGACACCGGGGAGCTGTTTTTT. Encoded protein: CATSSGRTSGDTGELFF.

The CDR3 nucleotides read TGCGCCAGCAGCTTCGACAGCAACTATGGCTACACCTTC. This encodes CASSFDSNYGYTF. The gene calls are TRBV5-1 and TRBJ1-2, with D perhaps matching TRBD1 (5 bases). Trimming removed 2 bases from V and 2 bases from J, with 7 bases in between. The germline V gene has CDR1 SGHRS and CDR2 YFSETQ. CDR3 length equals 13 residues.

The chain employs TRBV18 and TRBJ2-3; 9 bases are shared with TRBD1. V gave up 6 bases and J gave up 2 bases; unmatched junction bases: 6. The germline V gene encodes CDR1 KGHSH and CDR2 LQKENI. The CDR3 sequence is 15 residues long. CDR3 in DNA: TGTGCCAGCTCGGACAGGGGTGGGGACACAGATACGCAGTATTTT. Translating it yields CASSDRGGDTDTQYF.

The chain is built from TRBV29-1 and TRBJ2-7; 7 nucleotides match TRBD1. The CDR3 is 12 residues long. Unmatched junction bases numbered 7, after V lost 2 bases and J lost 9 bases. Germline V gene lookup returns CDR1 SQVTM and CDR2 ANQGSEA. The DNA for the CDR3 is TGCAGCGTTGAATTAGGGGGCAATGGGCAGTACTTC. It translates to CSVELGGNGQYF.

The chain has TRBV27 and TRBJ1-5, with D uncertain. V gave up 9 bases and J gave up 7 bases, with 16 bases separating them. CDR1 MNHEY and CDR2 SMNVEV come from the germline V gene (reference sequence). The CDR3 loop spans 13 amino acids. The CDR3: CARADGKRQPQHF. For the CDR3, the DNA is TGTGCCAGGGCGGACGGGAAGAGGCAGCCCCAGCATTTT.

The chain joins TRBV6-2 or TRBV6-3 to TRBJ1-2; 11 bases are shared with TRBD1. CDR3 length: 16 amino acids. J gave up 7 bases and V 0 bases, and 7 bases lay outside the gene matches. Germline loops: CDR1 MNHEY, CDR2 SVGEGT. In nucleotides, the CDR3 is TGTGCCAGCAGTTACTCGATTGGACAGGGGGCGCTTGGCTACACCTTC. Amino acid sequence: CASSYSIGQGALGYTF.

The CDR3 region has the DNA TGTGCCAGTAGCAGGGGGTACACTGAAGCTTTCTTT. Protein sequence: CASSRGYTEAFF. The rearrangement uses TRBV19 and TRBJ1-1, with 7 bases fitting TRBD1. Germline V gene lookup returns CDR1 LNHDA and CDR2 SQIVND (reference sequence). The trim removed 6 bases at V and 3 bases at J, leaving 1 base unmatched. The CDR3 is 12 residues long.

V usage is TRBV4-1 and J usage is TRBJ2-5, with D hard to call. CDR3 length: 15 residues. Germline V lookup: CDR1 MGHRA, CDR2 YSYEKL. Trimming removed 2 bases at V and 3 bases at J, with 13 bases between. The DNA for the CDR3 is TGCGCCAGCAGCCAATCAGAAACCATGAAAGAGACCCAGTACTTC. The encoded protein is CASSQSETMKETQYF.

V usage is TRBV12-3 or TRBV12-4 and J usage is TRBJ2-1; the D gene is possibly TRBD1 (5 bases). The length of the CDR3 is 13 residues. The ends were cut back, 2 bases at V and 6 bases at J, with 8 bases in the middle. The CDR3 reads CASSLPGINEQFF. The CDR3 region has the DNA TGTGCCAGCAGTTTACCAGGGATCAATGAGCAGTTCTTC.

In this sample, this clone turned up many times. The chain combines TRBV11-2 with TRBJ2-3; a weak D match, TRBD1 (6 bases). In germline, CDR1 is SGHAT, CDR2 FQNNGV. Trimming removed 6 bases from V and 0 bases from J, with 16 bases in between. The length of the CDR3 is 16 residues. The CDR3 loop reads CASRIRDISSTDTQYF. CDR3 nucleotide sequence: TGTGCCAGCAGAATACGGGACATCTCTAGCACAGATACGCAGTATTTT.

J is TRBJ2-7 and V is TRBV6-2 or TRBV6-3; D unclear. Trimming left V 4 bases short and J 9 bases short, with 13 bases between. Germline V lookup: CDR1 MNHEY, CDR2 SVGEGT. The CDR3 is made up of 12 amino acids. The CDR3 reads CASSSARLGQYF. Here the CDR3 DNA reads TGTGCCAGCAGTTCAGCGCGCTTGGGGCAGTACTTC.

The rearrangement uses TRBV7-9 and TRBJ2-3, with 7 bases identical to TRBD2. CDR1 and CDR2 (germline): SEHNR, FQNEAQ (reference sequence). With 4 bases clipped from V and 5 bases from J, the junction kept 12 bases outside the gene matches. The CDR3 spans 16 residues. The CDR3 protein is CASSSRLASFQDTQYF. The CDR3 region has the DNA TGTGCCAGCAGCTCAAGACTAGCTTCCTTTCAAGATACGCAGTATTTT.

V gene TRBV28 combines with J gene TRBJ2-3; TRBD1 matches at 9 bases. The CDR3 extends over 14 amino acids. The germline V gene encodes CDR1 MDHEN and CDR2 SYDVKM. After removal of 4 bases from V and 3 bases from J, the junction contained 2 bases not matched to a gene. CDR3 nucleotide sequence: TGTGCCAGCAGTTCAGGACAGGGGACAGATACGCAGTATTTT. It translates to CASSSGQGTDTQYF.

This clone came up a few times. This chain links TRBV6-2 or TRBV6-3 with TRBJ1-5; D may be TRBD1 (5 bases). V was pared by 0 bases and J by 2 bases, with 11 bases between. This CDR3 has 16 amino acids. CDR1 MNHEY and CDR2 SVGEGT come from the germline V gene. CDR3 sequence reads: CASSYSPDKGNQPQHF. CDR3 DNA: TGTGCCAGCAGTTACTCCCCGGACAAGGGCAATCAGCCCCAGCATTTT.

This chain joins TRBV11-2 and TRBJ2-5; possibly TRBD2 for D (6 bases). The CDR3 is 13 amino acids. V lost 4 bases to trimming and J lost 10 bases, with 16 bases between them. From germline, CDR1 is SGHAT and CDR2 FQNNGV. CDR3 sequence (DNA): TGTGCCAGCAGCTCAGACTCCCGCGGGAACCAGTACTTC. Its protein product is CASSSDSRGNQYF.

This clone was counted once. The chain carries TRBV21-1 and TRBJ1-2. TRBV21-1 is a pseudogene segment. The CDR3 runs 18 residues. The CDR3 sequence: CASSTPPGDRRHNYGYTF. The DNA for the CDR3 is TGTGCCAGCAGCACCCCCCCGGGGGATCGTCGACATAACTATGGCTACACCTTC.